This paragraph reports one T cell receptor (beta chain). No antigen is known for it. This sample was included in a study of T cells in localized non-small cell lung cancer. The method was immunoSEQ multiplex PCR; TCRdb's version includes in-frame clones alone and lacks a portion of them. The table shows tens of thousands of clones, with roughly 84% occurring only once. In germline, CDR1 is LNHNV, CDR2 YYDKDF (reference sequence). This CDR3 contains 14 residues. V lost 0 bases, J lost 6 bases, and 11 bases lay in between. Study-wide findings and caveats: Heterogeneity cannot be ruled out, as sequencing used one tumor region only. In adjacent lung, a median around 55 of the top 100 tumor clones were found. Of the tissues analyzed, uninvolved adjacent lung showed maximal T cell clonality, greater than tumor.

Source: peripheral blood, taken before any cancer treatment. The TCR sequence derives from a female donor over 55 with stage I lung adenocarcinoma. The J gene is TRBJ1-2, the V gene TRBV15; D remains unclear. The CDR3: CATSREASENGYTF. In DNA form, the CDR3 reads TGTGCCACCAGCAGAGAGGCCTCGGAGAATGGCTACACCTTC.